This TCR beta chain comes out of a study of blood T cell repertoires in COVID-19. Study-level background: In each case, the material was cDNA or gDNA derived from T cells, B-cell-depleted T cells, or PBMCs.

The table came from immunoSEQ multiplex PCR; TCRdb's copy has only in-frame clones and leaves some out. Here the sample spans about 280,000 clones, approximately 82% being singletons. J lost 5 bases, V lost 2 bases, and 6 bases had no gene match. Germline-derived CDR1 and CDR2 are KGHSH and LQKENI. CDR3 length equals 15 residues. The V gene is TRBV18, the J gene TRBJ2-1; 7 bases line up with TRBD2. The specimen was PBMCs or T cells enriched from blood (not recorded which). This receptor was obtained from a man aged 35 to 55 who had been exposed to COVID-19. The CDR3 nucleotides read TGTGCCAGCTCACCAGGGCTAGCGGTGAACAATGAGCAGTTCTTC. It is translated as CASSPGLAVNNEQFF.